These 2 T cell receptor beta chains share one sample of origin, sequenced in a study of cytomegalovirus exposure and HLA in healthy donors. It was with 60 Vbeta and 13 Jbeta primers that the PCR ran. The assay was immunoSEQ multiplex PCR, and TCRdb's table has in-frame clones only and misses some. The sample comprises some 120,000 clones, about 80% of which are singletons, and over 2% rests with the top ten. Specimen: PBMCs. All receptors come from a man aged 30 to 39 in good health and CMV-seronegative.

The DNA of the CDR3 is TGTGCCACCAGCAAACTAGCGGGAGTAGAGACCCAGTACTTC. Its protein product is CATSKLAGVETQYF. The chain has TRBV15 and TRBJ2-5, with 11 bases identical to TRBD2. The CDR3 is made up of 14 amino acids. Germline loops: CDR1 LNHNV, CDR2 YYDKDF (reference sequence). V gave up 4 bases and J gave up 4 bases; unmatched junction bases: 2.

V and J are TRBV4-3 and TRBJ1-4; 8 nucleotides line up with TRBD1. The CDR3 runs 16 residues. CDR1 LGHNA and CDR2 YSLEER come from the germline V gene. After removal of 6 bases from V and 0 bases from J, the junction contained 6 bases not matched to a gene. CDR3 loop: CASRSTGGATNEKLFF. The CDR3 DNA is TGCGCCAGCAGATCCACAGGGGGGGCAACTAATGAAAAACTGTTTTTT.